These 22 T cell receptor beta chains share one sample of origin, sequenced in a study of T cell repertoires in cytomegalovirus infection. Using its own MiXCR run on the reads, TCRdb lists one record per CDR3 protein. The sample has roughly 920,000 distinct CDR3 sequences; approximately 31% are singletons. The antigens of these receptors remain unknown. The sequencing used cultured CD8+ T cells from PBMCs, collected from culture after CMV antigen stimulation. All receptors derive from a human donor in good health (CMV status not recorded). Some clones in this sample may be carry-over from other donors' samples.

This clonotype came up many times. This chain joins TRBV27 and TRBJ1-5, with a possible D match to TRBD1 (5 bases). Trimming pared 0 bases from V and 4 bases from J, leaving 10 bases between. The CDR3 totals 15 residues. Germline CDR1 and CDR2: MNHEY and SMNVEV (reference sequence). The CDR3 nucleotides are TGTGCCAGCAGTTTATCGGGGGTATGGAATCAGCCCCAGCATTTT. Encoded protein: CASSLSGVWNQPQHF.

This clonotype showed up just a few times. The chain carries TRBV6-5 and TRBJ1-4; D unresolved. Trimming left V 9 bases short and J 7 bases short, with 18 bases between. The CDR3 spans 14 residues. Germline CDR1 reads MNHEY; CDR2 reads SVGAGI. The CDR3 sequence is CASRVEGAGEKLFF. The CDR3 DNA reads TGTGCCAGTCGGGTAGAGGGCGCGGGTGAAAAACTGTTTTTT.

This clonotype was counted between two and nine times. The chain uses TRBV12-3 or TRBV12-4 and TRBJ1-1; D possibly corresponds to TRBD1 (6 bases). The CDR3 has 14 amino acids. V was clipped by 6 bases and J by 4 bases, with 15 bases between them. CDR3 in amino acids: CASSTGTLFTEAFF. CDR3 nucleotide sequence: TGTGCCAGCAGCACCGGGACATTATTCACTGAAGCTTTCTTT.

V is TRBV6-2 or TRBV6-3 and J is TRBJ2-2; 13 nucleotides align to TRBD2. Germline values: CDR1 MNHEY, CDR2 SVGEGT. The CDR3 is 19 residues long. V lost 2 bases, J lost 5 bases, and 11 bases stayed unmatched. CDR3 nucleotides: TGTGCCAGCAGTTACCTTTCGCCCCAGACTAGCGGGGGGACCGGGGAGCTGTTTTTT. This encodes CASSYLSPQTSGGTGELFF.

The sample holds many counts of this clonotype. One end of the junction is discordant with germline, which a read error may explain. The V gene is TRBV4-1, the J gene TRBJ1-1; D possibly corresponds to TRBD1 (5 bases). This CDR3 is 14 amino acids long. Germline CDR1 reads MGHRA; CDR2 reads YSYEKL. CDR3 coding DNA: TGTGCCAGCAGCCAAGTTGGGGGAAACACTGAAGCTTTCTTT. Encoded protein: CASSQVGGNTEAFF.

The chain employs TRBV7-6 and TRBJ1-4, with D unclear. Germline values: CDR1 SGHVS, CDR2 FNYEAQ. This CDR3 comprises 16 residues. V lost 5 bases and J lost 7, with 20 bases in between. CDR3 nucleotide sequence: TGTGCCAGCAGCCCCCAGGACCAGCCGATGGGTGAAAAACTGTTTTTT. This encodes CASSPQDQPMGEKLFF.

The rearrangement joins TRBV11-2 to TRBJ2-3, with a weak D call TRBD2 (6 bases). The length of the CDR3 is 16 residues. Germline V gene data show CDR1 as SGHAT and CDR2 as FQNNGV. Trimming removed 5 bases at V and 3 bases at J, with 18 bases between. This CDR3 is CASSPLGASETDTQYF. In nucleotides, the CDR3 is TGTGCCAGCAGCCCACTCGGGGCTAGCGAAACAGATACGCAGTATTTT.

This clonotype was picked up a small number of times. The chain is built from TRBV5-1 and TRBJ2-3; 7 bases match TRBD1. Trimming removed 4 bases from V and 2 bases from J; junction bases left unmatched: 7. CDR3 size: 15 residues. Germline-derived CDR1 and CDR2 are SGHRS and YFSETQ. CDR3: CASSEGQTSTDTQYF. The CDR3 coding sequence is TGCGCCAGCAGCGAGGGACAGACTTCCACAGATACGCAGTATTTT. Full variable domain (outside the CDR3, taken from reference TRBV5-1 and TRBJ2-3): KAGVTQTPRYLIKTRGQQVTLSCSPISGHRSVSWYQQTPGQGLQFLFEYFSETQRNKGNFPGRFSGRQFSNSRSEMNVSTLELGDSALYLCASSEGQTSTDTQYFGPGTRLTVL.

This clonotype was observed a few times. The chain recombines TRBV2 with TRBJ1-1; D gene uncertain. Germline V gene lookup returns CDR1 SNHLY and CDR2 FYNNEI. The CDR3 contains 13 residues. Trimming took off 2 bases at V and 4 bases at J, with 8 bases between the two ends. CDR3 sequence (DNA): TGTGCCAGCAGTGAAATCGGTACCACTGAAGCTTTCTTT. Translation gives CASSEIGTTEAFF.

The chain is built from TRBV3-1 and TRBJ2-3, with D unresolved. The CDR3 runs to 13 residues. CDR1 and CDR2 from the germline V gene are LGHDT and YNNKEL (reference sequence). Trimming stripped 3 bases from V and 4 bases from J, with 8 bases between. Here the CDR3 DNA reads TGTGCCAGCAGCCATGAGCTCCCAGATACGCAGTATTTT. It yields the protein CASSHELPDTQYF.

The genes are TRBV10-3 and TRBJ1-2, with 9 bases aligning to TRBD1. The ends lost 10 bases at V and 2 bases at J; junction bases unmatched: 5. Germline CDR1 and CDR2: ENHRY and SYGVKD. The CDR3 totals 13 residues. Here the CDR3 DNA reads TGTGCCACTCAACAGGGGGCAAACTATGGCTACACCTTC. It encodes CATQQGANYGYTF.

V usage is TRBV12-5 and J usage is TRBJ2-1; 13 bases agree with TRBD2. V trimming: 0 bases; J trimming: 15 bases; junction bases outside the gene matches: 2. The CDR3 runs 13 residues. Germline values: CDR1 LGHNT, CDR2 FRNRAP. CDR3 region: CASGLVLAGGWFF. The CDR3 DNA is TGTGCTAGTGGTTTGGTACTAGCGGGGGGGTGGTTCTTC. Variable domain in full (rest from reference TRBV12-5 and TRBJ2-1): DARVTQTPRHKVTEMGQEVTMRCQPILGHNTVFWYRQTMMQGLELLAYFRNRAPLDDSGMPKDRFSAEMPDATLATLKIQPSEPRDSAVYFCASGLVLAGGWFFGPGTRLTVL.

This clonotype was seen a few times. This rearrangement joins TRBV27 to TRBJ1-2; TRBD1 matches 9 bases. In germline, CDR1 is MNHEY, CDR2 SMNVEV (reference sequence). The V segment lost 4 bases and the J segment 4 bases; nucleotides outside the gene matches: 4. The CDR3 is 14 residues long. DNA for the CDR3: TGTGCCAGCAGTTATGGGACAGGGTTCTATGGCTACACCTTC. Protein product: CASSYGTGFYGYTF.

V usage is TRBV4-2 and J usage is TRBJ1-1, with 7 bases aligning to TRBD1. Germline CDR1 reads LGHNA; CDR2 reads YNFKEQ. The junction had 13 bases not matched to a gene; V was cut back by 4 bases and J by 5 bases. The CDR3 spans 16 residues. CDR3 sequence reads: CASSLRTTGTLTEAFF. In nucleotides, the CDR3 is TGTGCCAGCAGCCTGCGGACGACAGGGACCCTAACTGAAGCTTTCTTT.

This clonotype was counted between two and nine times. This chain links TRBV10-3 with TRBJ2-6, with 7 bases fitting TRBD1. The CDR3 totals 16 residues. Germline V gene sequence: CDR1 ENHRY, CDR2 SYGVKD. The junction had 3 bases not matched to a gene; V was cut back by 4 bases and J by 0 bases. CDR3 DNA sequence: TGTGCCATCAGTGGGACAGGTCTCTCTGGGGCCAACGTCCTGACTTTC. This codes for CAISGTGLSGANVLTF.

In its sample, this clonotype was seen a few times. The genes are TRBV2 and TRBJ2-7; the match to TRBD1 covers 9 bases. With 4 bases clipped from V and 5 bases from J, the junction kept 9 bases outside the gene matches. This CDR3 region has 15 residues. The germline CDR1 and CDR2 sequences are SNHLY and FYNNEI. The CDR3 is CASSVRDRVFDEQYF. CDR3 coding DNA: TGTGCCAGCAGTGTCCGGGACAGGGTATTCGACGAGCAGTACTTC. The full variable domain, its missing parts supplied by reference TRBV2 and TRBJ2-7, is EPEVTQTPSHQVTQMGQEVILRCVPISNHLYFYWYRQILGQKVEFLVSFYNNEISEKSEIFDDQFSVERPDGSNFTLKIRSTKLEDSAMYFCASSVRDRVFDEQYFGPGTRLTVT.

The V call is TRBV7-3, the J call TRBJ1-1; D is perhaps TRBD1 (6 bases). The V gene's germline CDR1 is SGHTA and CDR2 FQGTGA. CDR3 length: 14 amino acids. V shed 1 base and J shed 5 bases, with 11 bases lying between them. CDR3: CASSLIGRGTEAFF. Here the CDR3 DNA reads TGTGCCAGCAGCTTAATTGGCAGGGGAACTGAAGCTTTCTTT.

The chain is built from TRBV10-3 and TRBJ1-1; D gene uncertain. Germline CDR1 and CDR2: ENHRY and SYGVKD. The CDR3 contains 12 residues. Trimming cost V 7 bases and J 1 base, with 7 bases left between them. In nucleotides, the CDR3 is TGTGCCATCAAGGCAGGGAACACTGAAGCTTTCTTT. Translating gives CAIKAGNTEAFF.

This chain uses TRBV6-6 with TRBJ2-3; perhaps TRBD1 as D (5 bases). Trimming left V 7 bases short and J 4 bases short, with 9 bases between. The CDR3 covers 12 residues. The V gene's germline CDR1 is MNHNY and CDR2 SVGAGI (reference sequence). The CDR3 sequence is CASIQGADTQYF. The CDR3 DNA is TGTGCCAGCATCCAAGGGGCAGATACGCAGTATTTT.

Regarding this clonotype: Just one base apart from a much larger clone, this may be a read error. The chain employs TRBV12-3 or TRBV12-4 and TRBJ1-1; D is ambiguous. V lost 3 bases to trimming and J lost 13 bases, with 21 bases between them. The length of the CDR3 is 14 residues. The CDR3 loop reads CASSFLIHSWGVFF. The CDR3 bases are TGTGCCAGCAGTTTTCTTATCCACTCCTGGGGAGTTTTCTTT.

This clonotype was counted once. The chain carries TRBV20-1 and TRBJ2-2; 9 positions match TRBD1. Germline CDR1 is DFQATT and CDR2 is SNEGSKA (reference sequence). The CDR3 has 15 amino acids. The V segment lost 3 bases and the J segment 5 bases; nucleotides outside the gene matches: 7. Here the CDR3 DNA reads TGCAGTGCTAGTGCCCGGGACAGGGTGACCGGGGAGCTGTTTTTT. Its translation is CSASARDRVTGELFF.

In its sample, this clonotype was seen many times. In DNA, the CDR3 is TGTGCCAGCAGCTCCAATAGAGGGACAGTAACCTACGAGCAGTACTTC. It yields the protein CASSSNRGTVTYEQYF. The chain couples TRBV7-2 to TRBJ2-7; 7 nucleotides line up with TRBD1. The length of the CDR3 is 16 residues. J was trimmed by 2 bases and V by 4 bases; bases with no gene match: 11. CDR1 and CDR2 (germline): SGHTA, FQGNSA.